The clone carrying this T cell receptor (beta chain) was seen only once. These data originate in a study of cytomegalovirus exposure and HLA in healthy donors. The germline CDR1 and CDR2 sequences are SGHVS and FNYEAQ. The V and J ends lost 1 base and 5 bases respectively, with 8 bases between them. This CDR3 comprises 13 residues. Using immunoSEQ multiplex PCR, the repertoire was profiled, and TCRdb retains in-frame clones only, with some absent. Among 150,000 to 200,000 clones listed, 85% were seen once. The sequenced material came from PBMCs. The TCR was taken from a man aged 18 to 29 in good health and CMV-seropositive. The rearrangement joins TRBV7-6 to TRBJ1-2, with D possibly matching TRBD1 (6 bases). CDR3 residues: CASSLERGYGYTF. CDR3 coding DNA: TGTGCCAGCAGCTTAGAGAGGGGGTATGGCTACACCTTC. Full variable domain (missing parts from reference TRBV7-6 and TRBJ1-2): GAGVSQSPRYKVTKRGQDVALRCDPISGHVSLYWYRQALGQGPEFLTYFNYEAQQDKSGLPNDRFSAERPEGSISTLTIQRTEQRDSAMYRCASSLERGYGYTFGSGTRLTVV.